This T cell receptor (beta chain) was sequenced for a study of T cells in localized non-small cell lung cancer. Study results and limitations: The greatest T cell clonality was found in uninvolved adjacent lung (higher than in tumor). Paired adjacent lung recovered a median roughly 54 of the top 100 tumor clones. Greater blood T cell density accompanied longer overall survival.

Trimming removed 4 bases at V and 0 bases at J, with 15 bases between. The CDR3 totals 15 residues. Germline V gene sequence: CDR1 GTSNPN, CDR2 SVGIG (reference sequence). The method was immunoSEQ multiplex PCR; TCRdb's version includes in-frame clones alone and lacks a portion of them. The data show about 2,500 clones, with 36% seen just once and more than 3.5% held by the top ten. In the case of this clone: Its target is not known.

The receptor was isolated from a male donor older than 55 with stage II squamous cell lung carcinoma. The rearrangement links TRBV30 to TRBJ1-2, with a tentative D call TRBD1 (6 bases). Source: lymph node tissue, taken before any cancer treatment. The CDR3 DNA reads as TGTGCCTGGAAGGCCAGGGGTAATCCTAACTATGGCTACACCTTC. Amino acid sequence: CAWKARGNPNYGYTF.